This entry describes one T cell receptor beta chain. The sample holds many counts of this clonotype. Its recognized antigen is unknown. No base quality values were provided; no much bigger clone lies one nucleotide off. This sample is drawn from a study of prognosis after radiotherapy for stage I lung cancer (dated by TCRdb to 2020 to 2023). Notes on the research overall: Roughly 20 stage I NSCLC patients were enrolled in Nanjing, China, between 2018 and early 2019. About 13 of the patients presented with newly diagnosed primary stage I lung tumors; five or six had oligometastatic NSCLC following surgical resection of the primary tumor. Every patient was deemed medically inoperable, 12 because of comorbidities and more than five because they refused surgery. The cohort included 13 men and about six women, with a median age of approximately 74 years and a range of 53 to 84 years. Squamous cell carcinoma histology was identified in seven patients, and adenocarcinoma histology was identified in more than 10 patients. Image-guided IMRT or VMAT was used to deliver SBRT in 3 to 5 fractions at a biologically effective dose of at least 100 Gy. Concurrent therapy was not administered to any patient alongside SBRT. Distant metastases were developed by four of the 19 patients after SBRT, at a median of around seven months, whereas no significant progression was observed in the other 15 patients. Peripheral blood TCR beta repertoires were profiled in stage I NSCLC patients before and after stereotactic body radiotherapy, and the repertoires were related to distant failure. The study took one blood sample before SBRT and one after SBRT from each of 20 or so patients and sequenced all 38 samples.

Two rounds of multiplex PCR on genomic DNA were used to amplify the TCR beta CDR3 region. The first PCR round used primers specific to each TRBV and TRBJ gene, with sequences filed in Chinese patent CN105087789A. Universal primers were used in the second round of PCR. The Roche High Pure PCR Template Preparation Kit was used to extract genomic DNA from frozen PBMCs. The libraries underwent paired-end sequencing with 151 bp reads on an Illumina HiSeq 3000. As for how the authors treated the data: CutAdapt was used to remove raw reads lacking the multiplex PCR primer sequences. PEAR was used to merge high-quality paired reads into contigs. TRB V, D and J gene segments were assigned to each contig with MiXCR by alignment to reference sequences. CDR3 sequences were clustered by base quality and sequence similarity to remove sequencing errors. Shannon entropy, normalized by the natural log of the productive TCR sequence number, served as the measure of diversity. One minus Shannon entropy divided by the natural log of the number of unique clonotypes was used as the definition of clonality. The Youden index of ROC curves was used to select progression-free survival cut-offs for repertoire metrics, and analyses were performed in R 3.5.3. TCRdb reprocessing: public reads trimmed at Q25 with fastp, clones called with MiXCR, in-frame beta chains kept. Rows are unified per CDR3 protein, each entry keeping the most common DNA and genes. The V and J calls shown here were made by TCRdb, not taken from the authors' results. The sample yields about 14,000 distinct CDR3 sequences; 31% were counted once. The ten largest make up about 30% of the sample.

Broader findings and caveats from the paper: Post-SBRT Shannon entropy and its change from baseline were lower in patients who developed distant metastases; baseline Shannon entropy was not associated with metastases. Whether the expanded TCR clones were tumor-specific was not determined. Limitations of the study included a small cohort and short follow-up, and the study findings need independent validation. Differences in TRBV and TRBJ usage frequencies by metastasis status were reportedly observed in two V genes at baseline and in roughly ten V and two J genes after SBRT. Unique TCR clone counts fell after SBRT (median about 9,600 before versus under 8,000 after; Wilcoxon paired P=0.011). None of the reported P values were adjusted for multiple comparisons.

All patients had node-negative disease on CT and PET/CT, and none had a history of other malignancies or prior chemotherapy or radiotherapy. At each of two time points, 5 to 6 milliliters of peripheral venous blood were collected into EDTA tubes. Ficoll-Paque Plus density-gradient centrifugation was used to isolate PBMCs. Right after collection, samples were placed at -80 degrees C and kept there until analysis. The receptor's source is a donor aged 50 or older with non-small cell lung cancer. This material consisted of PBMCs, taken before or after stereotactic body radiation therapy (not recorded which).

The bases are TGTGCCAGCACCTCCCAGGGACTAGCGAGTGAGACCCAGTACTTC. The encoded protein is CASTSQGLASETQYF. The chain uses TRBV7-2 and TRBJ2-5, and TRBD2 matches 10 of the central bases. CDR1 and CDR2 are drawn from the germline V gene: SGHTA, FQGNSA. The CDR3 holds 15 amino acids from the cysteine to the phenylalanine. The kept DNA is CDR3 alone, 45 bases in frame from the first base. V has 7 bases trimmed and J has 5 bases trimmed; junction bases matching no gene number 10. Outside the CDR3, residues come from the reference TRBV7-2 and TRBJ2-5 proteins, so the full variable domain is: GAGVSQSPSNKVTEKGKDVELRCDPISGHTALYWYRQSLGQGLEFLIYFQGNSAPDKSGLPSDRFSAERTGGSVSTLTIQRTQQEDSAVYLCASTSQGLASETQYFGPGTRLLVL.